This T cell receptor beta chain emerged from a study of T cell repertoires in cytomegalovirus infection. This clonotype was observed a handful of times. MiXCR, run by TCRdb on the reads, gives a single entry per CDR3 protein. The table includes around 250,000 distinct CDR3 sequences, more than 15% detected once. The V gene's germline CDR1 is SGDLS and CDR2 YYNGEE. The CDR3 covers 17 residues. Trimming shortened V by 0 bases and J by 2 bases, and 14 bases separated the two germline ends. The sample comprised CD8+ T cells from PBMCs. The sequence was collected from a human donor in good health (CMV status not recorded). Some clones in this sample may be carry-over from other donors' samples. V gene TRBV9 combines with J gene TRBJ2-2, with TRBD1 as a possible D gene (7 bases). CDR3 sequence: CASSVDRRGLNTGELFF. CDR3 DNA sequence: TGTGCCAGCAGCGTAGATCGGAGGGGGCTAAACACCGGGGAGCTGTTTTTT.